One sample yielded the 8 T cell receptor beta chains listed below, sequenced in a study of blood T cells in healthy people across ages (dated by TCRdb to the mid-2010s). The method behind the library was 5' RACE. Sequencing relied on an Illumina HiSeq 2500. A second PCR of about 6 to 11 cycles was performed with a sample-barcoded 5' primer and a J-beta primer mix. TCRdb reprocessing: public reads trimmed at Q25 with fastp, clones called with MiXCR, in-frame beta chains kept. Each CDR3 protein gets just one entry, which takes the most common genes and DNA from the rows behind it. For this sample there are some 1,000,000 distinct CDR3 sequences; almost 25% appear just once. The ten top clones hold about 0.8% of the sample. The sample also formed part of further work on T cells of mothers and their children.

Sequenced: blood. The receptor set was obtained from a girl aged 2-10 years in good health.

This clonotype was seen more than once but under ten times. The V call is TRBV4-3, the J call TRBJ2-1; 10 bases match TRBD2. The CDR3 has 15 residues. Germline V gene data show CDR1 as LGHNA and CDR2 as YSLEER. Trimming took 1 base from V and 5 from J; bases not matched to a gene: 2. The CDR3 loop reads CASSQVGTSDNEQFF. The DNA of the CDR3 is TGCGCCAGCAGCCAAGTAGGGACTAGCGACAATGAGCAGTTCTTC.

V gene TRBV29-1 combines with J gene TRBJ2-1; D call uncertain. The CDR3 has 18 residues. Trimming took off 7 bases at V and 0 bases at J, with 25 bases between the two ends. Germline-derived CDR1 and CDR2 are SQVTM and ANQGSEA. DNA of the CDR3: TGCAGCGGTGGTGCTGGTAGTATGGTAGCCTACTCCTACAATGAGCAGTTCTTC. Translation: CSGGAGSMVAYSYNEQFF.

The table lists this clonotype with a few counts. The V and J genes are TRBV11-2 and TRBJ2-5, with 9 bases matching TRBD1. V was pared by 6 bases and J by 4 bases, with 9 bases of the junction left unmatched. The germline gives CDR1 SGHAT, CDR2 FQNNGV. The CDR3 covers 15 residues. The CDR3: CASSSGQGLRETQYF. The CDR3 region has the DNA TGTGCCAGCAGTTCGGGACAGGGTCTGCGAGAGACCCAGTACTTC.

This clonotype was detected a few times. The genes are TRBV20-1 and TRBJ2-5; D might be TRBD2 (5 bases). Trimming shortened V by 1 base and J by 4 bases, and 10 bases separated the two germline ends. Germline V gene data show CDR1 as DFQATT and CDR2 as SNEGSKA (reference sequence). This CDR3 contains 13 residues. The CDR3 DNA is TGCAGTGCTAGAGTAGGACTCTCAGAGACCCAGTACTTC. Residues: CSARVGLSETQYF.

The chain has TRBV20-1 and TRBJ2-7; 9 bases align to TRBD2. Trimming took 3 bases from V and 1 from J; bases not matched to a gene: 4. The CDR3 runs to 14 residues. Germline V gene lookup returns CDR1 DFQATT and CDR2 SNEGSKA (reference sequence). The CDR3 sequence is CSARISGRSYEQYF. The CDR3 DNA reads as TGCAGTGCTAGGATTAGCGGGAGATCCTACGAGCAGTACTTC.

This sequence joins TRBV20-1 and TRBJ2-7; no clear D gene. V dropped 0 bases and J dropped 2 bases, with 14 bases sitting between them. CDR3 length: 15 amino acids. Germline assignment: CDR1 DFQATT and CDR2 SNEGSKA (reference sequence). CDR3: CSARDDETSTYEQYF. In DNA, the CDR3 is TGCAGTGCTAGAGATGACGAGACATCCACCTACGAGCAGTACTTC.

The J gene is TRBJ1-2, the V gene TRBV15, with TRBD1 matching over 9 bases. V gave up 4 bases and J gave up 4 bases; unmatched junction bases: 13. CDR1 and CDR2 (germline): LNHNV, YYDKDF (reference sequence). The CDR3 contains 17 residues. CDR3 coding DNA: TGTGCCACCAGCAACATTCTAGGGACAGGGCTTCCCTATGGCTACACCTTC. It translates to CATSNILGTGLPYGYTF.

The sample holds many counts of this clonotype. The rearrangement links TRBV29-1 to TRBJ1-2; D gene ambiguous. Trimming shortened V by 0 bases and J by 1 base, and 0 bases separated the two germline ends. CDR3 length: 11 amino acids. Germline V lookup: CDR1 SQVTM, CDR2 ANQGSEA. The CDR3 protein is CSVEDNYGYTF. The CDR3 nucleotides read TGCAGCGTTGAAGATAACTATGGCTACACCTTC.